The 17 T cell receptor beta chains below were found in one sample sequenced in a study of Graves' ophthalmopathy and Graves' hyperthyroidism. From RNA, the CDR3 regions of TCR beta chains were amplified and sequenced. First-round RT-PCR with HTBI primers preceded a second-round multiplex PCR. TCRdb itself ran the multiplex PCR reads through MiXCR, one entry per CDR3 protein. This table holds approximately 330,000 distinct CDR3 sequences, roughly 15% found once. The sequenced material came from peripheral blood. These receptor sequences come from an adult man with Graves' ophthalmopathy.

This clonotype was seen at least ten times. The chain carries TRBV7-2 and TRBJ2-1, with 9 bases aligning to TRBD2. The J segment lost 5 bases and the V segment lost 5 bases, leaving 7 bases of the junction unmatched. The length of the CDR3 is 15 residues. Per the germline V gene, CDR1 is SGHTA and CDR2 is FQGNSA. CDR3 residues: CASSARLAENNEQFF. The CDR3, as DNA: TGTGCCAGCAGCGCACGACTAGCGGAGAACAATGAGCAGTTCTTC.

This clonotype was seen at least ten times. This chain links TRBV2 with TRBJ1-1, with TRBD1 identical over 9 bases. The CDR3 has 14 residues. The ends lost 2 bases at V and 5 bases at J; junction bases unmatched: 3. Germline-derived CDR1 and CDR2 are SNHLY and FYNNEI. CDR3 DNA sequence: TGTGCCAGCAGTGAACAAGGACAGGGGACTGAAGCTTTCTTT. Amino acid sequence: CASSEQGQGTEAFF.

This clonotype was counted at least ten times. The chain joins TRBV3-1 to TRBJ2-7; D may match TRBD1 or TRBD2 (5 bases each). The CDR3 runs to 13 residues. The V end was cut by 4 bases, the J end by 3 bases, with 10 bases between. CDR1 and CDR2 from the germline V gene are LGHDT and YNNKEL (reference sequence). The CDR3 loop is CASSRRDGYEQYF. In DNA, the CDR3 is TGTGCCAGCAGCCGCCGGGACGGCTACGAGCAGTACTTC.

This clonotype occurred many times. The chain joins TRBV15 to TRBJ2-1; 10 bases are a match to TRBD1. Unmatched junction bases numbered 6, after V lost 6 bases and J lost 1 base. CDR1 is LNHNV, CDR2 YYDKDF, per germline (reference sequence). The length of the CDR3 is 16 residues. CDR3 sequence reads: CATREPGQGSYNEQFF. As DNA, the CDR3 is TGTGCCACCAGGGAACCGGGACAGGGGTCCTACAATGAGCAGTTCTTC.

A word on this clonotype: One end of the junction varies from germline; a read error may be responsible. This rearrangement joins TRBV6-1 to TRBJ1-5; TRBD1 might be the D (6 bases). CDR1 and CDR2 from the germline V gene are MNHNS and SASEGT. The CDR3 sequence is 14 residues long. This chain's CDR3 is CASSTFSSGQPQPF. CDR3 coding DNA: TGTGCCAGCAGTACCTTTTCATCAGGACAGCCCCAGCCTTTT.

This clonotype was observed many times. The J gene is TRBJ2-2, the V gene TRBV11-2, with D unresolved. Germline V gives CDR1 SGHAT, CDR2 FQNNGV. V was shortened by 5 bases and J by 7 bases, with 8 bases between the two germline ends. There are 12 residues in the CDR3. The CDR3 region has the DNA TGTGCCAGCAGCATGGGGTTCGGGGAGCTGTTTTTT. Translated: CASSMGFGELFF.

This clonotype was counted ten times or more. The CDR3 sequence: CASSPGGARGFYEQYF. Here the CDR3 DNA reads TGTGCCAGCAGCCCTGGAGGGGCCAGGGGATTCTACGAGCAGTACTTC. V is TRBV7-2 and J is TRBJ2-7; D assignment may be TRBD1 or TRBD2 (6 bases each). This CDR3 spans 16 amino acids. With 5 bases removed from V and 3 bases from J, the gap between germline ends came to 20 bases. Looked up from germline, CDR1 is SGHTA and CDR2 is FQGNSA.

This clonotype was found many times. Possible read error: a much larger clone is one base away. CDR3 protein: CASSTRAPTGELFF. CDR3 sequence (DNA): TGTGCCAGTAGTACTAGGGCACCTACCGGGGAGCTGTTTTTT. This chain uses TRBV19 with TRBJ2-2; no reliable D call. Germline CDR1 reads LNHDA; CDR2 reads SQIVND (reference sequence). The CDR3 is 14 residues long. V lost 4 bases to trimming and J lost 5 bases, with 11 bases between them.

At least ten counts were recorded for this clonotype. The gene calls are TRBV4-1 and TRBJ1-6, with D possibly matching TRBD1 (5 bases). The germline V gene encodes CDR1 MGHRA and CDR2 YSYEKL. V was pared by 1 base and J by 9 bases, with 13 bases between. CDR3 length: 15 amino acids. Here the CDR3 reads CASSQAHIGASPLHF. For the CDR3, the DNA is TGCGCCAGCAGCCAAGCACACATAGGGGCTTCACCCCTCCACTTT.

This clonotype was seen at least ten times. V usage is TRBV6-5 and J usage is TRBJ2-7; perhaps TRBD2 as D (6 bases). The CDR3 has 14 residues. Germline-derived CDR1 and CDR2 are MNHEY and SVGAGI. Trimming removed 5 bases at V and 7 bases at J, with 18 bases between. The CDR3 DNA reads TGTGCCAGCAGTCGGAGTCGGGAGCGGCGGGAGCAGTACTTC. It is translated as CASSRSRERREQYF.

Worth noting for this clonotype: This may arise from a read error, as a much more abundant clone is one base away. The rearrangement uses TRBV5-5 and TRBJ2-4, with 8 positions matching TRBD1. The ends lost 3 bases at V and 6 bases at J; junction bases unmatched: 8. Germline-derived CDR1 and CDR2 are SGHKS and YYEKEE (reference sequence). The CDR3 extends over 15 amino acids. The CDR3 spells CASSSSGGGGNIQYF. The CDR3 DNA sequence: TGTGCCAGCAGCTCGTCAGGGGGCGGCGGAAACATTCAGTACTTC.

This clonotype was recorded at least ten times. This chain joins TRBV20-1 and TRBJ2-7; D gene ambiguous. Trimming removed 3 bases at V and 0 bases at J, with 12 bases between. The CDR3 contains 14 residues. In germline, CDR1 is DFQATT, CDR2 SNEGSKA (reference sequence). CDR3 coding DNA: TGCAGTGCTAGGAGACGGTTGGGCTCCTACGAGCAGTACTTC. This gives the protein CSARRRLGSYEQYF.

This clonotype was counted ten times or more. The V call is TRBV24-1, the J call TRBJ2-2; 9 bases are shared with TRBD1. V lost 4 bases and J lost 6; bases outside the gene matches: 11. Germline CDR1 reads KGHDR; CDR2 reads SFDVKD. The CDR3 covers 17 residues. CDR3 bases: TGTGCCACCAGTGAACCCTCGGGACAGGGTACTTCCGGGGAGCTGTTTTTT. Its protein is CATSEPSGQGTSGELFF.

In this sample, this clonotype turned up many times. The chain carries TRBV6-5 and TRBJ2-5; TRBD2 agrees at 9 bases. This CDR3 spans 16 amino acids. Germline CDR1 and CDR2: MNHEY and SVGAGI. After removal of 9 bases from V and 0 bases from J, the junction contained 11 bases not matched to a gene. The CDR3 sequence: CASYPHSGGDQETQYF. The CDR3, as DNA: TGTGCCAGTTATCCTCATAGCGGGGGAGACCAAGAGACCCAGTACTTC.

This clonotype was seen many times. This chain connects TRBV7-3 to TRBJ2-5; D is perhaps TRBD1 or TRBD2 (5 bases each). This CDR3 is built from 14 residues. The germline CDR1 and CDR2 sequences are SGHTA and FQGTGA. Trimming took 5 bases from V and 5 from J, leaving 15 bases between them. CDR3 nucleotide sequence: TGTGCCAGCAGCCCCTCCCGGGACGCGGAGACCCAGTACTTC. Translation gives CASSPSRDAETQYF.

There are many counts of this clonotype. The V and J genes are TRBV6-1 and TRBJ1-1, with D uncertain. Trimming took off 4 bases at V and 1 base at J, with 10 bases between the two ends. The CDR3 runs 14 residues. Germline V gives CDR1 MNHNS, CDR2 SASEGT. CDR3: CASSARAGNTEAFF. CDR3 nucleotide sequence: TGTGCCAGCAGTGCCCGGGCAGGGAACACTGAAGCTTTCTTT.

At least ten counts were recorded for this clonotype. The gene calls are TRBV6-1 and TRBJ2-3; possibly TRBD1 for D (5 bases). The CDR3 length is 13 residues. The germline gives CDR1 MNHNS, CDR2 SASEGT. Trimming removed 4 bases at V and 5 bases at J, with 10 bases between. CDR3 sequence reads: CASSVWGGDTQYF. The CDR3 DNA reads TGTGCCAGCAGTGTCTGGGGCGGAGATACGCAGTATTTT.